A single T cell receptor beta chain is shown here with its context. The data were obtained in a study of control samples from healthy donors and cancer patients. The CDR3 spans 15 residues. The J segment lost 5 bases and the V segment lost 6 bases, leaving 9 bases of the junction unmatched. Germline V lookup: CDR1 SGHAT, CDR2 FQNNGV. TCRdb keeps only in-frame clones here, not all; method: immunoSEQ multiplex PCR. The sample records about 110,000 clones, roughly 89% being singletons. This sequence originates from a woman between 50 and 59 years old in good health. The genes are TRBV11-2 and TRBJ2-3; 9 bases line up with TRBD1. Material: blood. The CDR3 loop reads CASSPTGGAGDTQYF. CDR3 nucleotide sequence: TGTGCCAGCAGTCCCACAGGGGGCGCAGGAGATACGCAGTATTTT.